This is a list of T cell receptor beta chains from one sample in a study of T cell responses to AZD1222 COVID-19 vaccine. The table came from immunoSEQ multiplex PCR; TCRdb's copy has only in-frame clones and leaves some out. Among approximately 130,000 clones listed, more than 85% were seen once. Sequencing used peripheral blood, obtained on day 0 of AZD1222 vaccination. The receptors here all came from an adult in good health. CDR3s include the opening cysteine and the closing phenylalanine or tryptophan. A D gene is named only where the DNA matches it firmly. Size is stated for part of the rows, as once, few or many counts, or as a class when the clone is expanded.

TRBD2 few TRBJ2-1 TRBV27 CASSLGTSGSSYNEQFF TGTGCCAGCAGTTTAGGGACTAGCGGGAGCTCCTACAATGAGCAGTTCTTC
TRBD1 NA TRBJ1-5 TRBV6-2/TRBV6-3 CASSPGTDNQPQHF TGTGCCAGCAGCCCCGGGACAGACAATCAGCCCCAGCATTTT
NA NA TRBJ1-1 TRBV12-3/TRBV12-4 CASSPMGNTEAFF TGTGCCAGCAGCCCTATGGGAAACACTGAAGCTTTCTTT
TRBD1 NA TRBJ2-7 TRBV4-2 CASSTRQGASYEQYF TGTGCCAGCAGCACGCGACAGGGGGCGAGCTACGAGCAGTACTTC
TRBD1 once TRBJ2-7 TRBV28 CASSLSRTGVYEQYF TGTGCCAGCAGTCTATCCAGGACAGGGGTCTACGAGCAGTACTTC
NA NA TRBJ1-3 TRBV28 CASRRDPGNTIYF TGTGCCAGCCGCAGGGATCCTGGAAACACCATATATTTT
NA NA TRBJ1-2 TRBV2 CASSVVGFGNGYTF TGTGCCAGCAGTGTCGTAGGATTCGGAAATGGCTACACCTTC
NA NA TRBJ2-3 TRBV7-9 CASAGQDTQYF TGTGCCAGCGCGGGTCAAGATACGCAGTATTTT
TRBD1 NA TRBJ1-5 TRBV28 CASSLTGGPSNQPQHF TGTGCCAGCAGCTTAACAGGGGGGCCCAGCAATCAGCCCCAGCATTTT
TRBD1 once TRBJ2-7 TRBV5-6 CASSVDRGLGEQYF TGTGCCAGCAGCGTGGACAGGGGGCTCGGCGAGCAGTACTTC
TRBD2 NA TRBJ2-5 TRBV5-1 CASSLGDYRRETQYF TGCGCCAGCAGCTTGGGGGACTACCGGAGGGAGACCCAGTACTTC
NA NA TRBJ2-7 TRBV27 CASSSQYGRKQYF TGTGCCAGCAGTTCCCAATACGGACGCAAGCAGTACTTC
TRBD1 NA TRBJ2-7 TRBV6-5 CASRADRAPYEQYF TGTGCCAGCAGGGCGGACAGGGCCCCCTACGAGCAGTACTTC
NA NA TRBJ1-4 TRBV4-2 CASSQEAGQYATNEKLFF TGTGCCAGCAGCCAAGAAGCAGGGCAGTACGCAACTAATGAAAAACTGTTTTTT
NA NA TRBJ2-7 TRBV9 CASSVVVPYEQYF TGTGCCAGCAGCGTAGTGGTCCCCTACGAGCAGTACTTC
NA NA TRBJ1-2 TRBV3-1/TRBV3-2 CASSQLGENYGYTF TGTGCCAGCAGCCAACTCGGGGAGAACTATGGCTACACCTTC
TRBD2 NA TRBJ2-7 TRBV27 CASRLAGAPNEQYF TGTGCCAGCAGACTAGCGGGAGCCCCCAACGAGCAGTACTTC
TRBD1 NA TRBJ1-2 TRBV5-4 CASSLRDRGSGYTF TGTGCCAGCAGCCTGAGGGACAGGGGGTCGGGCTACACCTTC
NA NA TRBJ2-1 TRBV2 CASSERVAYNEQFF TGTGCCAGCAGTGAGAGGGTTGCCTACAATGAGCAGTTCTTC
NA NA TRBJ2-7 TRBV4-3 CASSQVEGRLEQYF TGCGCCAGCAGCCAAGTAGAAGGGAGACTCGAGCAGTACTTC
TRBD2 NA TRBJ2-3 TRBV5-1 CASRPLAGGRSEADTQYF TGCGCCAGCCGGCCATTAGCGGGAGGACGGAGTGAAGCAGATACGCAGTATTTT
TRBD1 NA TRBJ2-3 TRBV6-4 CASRKTGLLTDTQYF TGTGCCAGCAGAAAGACAGGGCTTTTAACAGATACGCAGTATTTT
NA NA TRBJ2-5 TRBV10-1 CASSERFGIAQGTQYF TGCGCCAGCAGTGAGAGGTTTGGGATAGCCCAAGGGACCCAGTACTTC
NA NA TRBJ2-2 TRBV6-5 CASSYNRRYTGELFF TGTGCCAGCAGTTACAACAGGCGGTACACCGGGGAGCTGTTTTTT
NA NA TRBJ1-1 TRBV6-2/TRBV6-3 CASSYSGDFATEAFF TGTGCCAGCAGTTACAGCGGGGACTTCGCCACTGAAGCTTTCTTT
NA NA TRBJ1-1 TRBV11-2 CASIREQGWYTEAFF TGTGCCAGCATCAGGGAACAGGGCTGGTACACTGAAGCTTTCTTT
NA NA TRBJ1-1 TRBV6-5 CASSPGVLAEAFF TGTGCCAGCAGTCCCGGGGTTCTGGCTGAAGCTTTCTTT
TRBD2 NA TRBJ2-5 TRBV5-1 CASSLSQREGLAGGFRETQYF TGCGCCAGCAGCCTAAGCCAACGAGAGGGACTAGCGGGAGGTTTTCGTGAGACCCAGTACTTC
NA NA TRBJ1-5 TRBV4-1 CASSQVGGRNQPQHF TGCGCCAGCAGCCAAGTTGGGGGGCGGAATCAGCCCCAGCATTTT
TRBD1 NA TRBJ2-4 TRBV7-9 CASSLGPDRGAKNIQYF TGTGCCAGCAGCTTAGGGCCCGACAGGGGAGCCAAAAACATTCAGTACTTC
TRBD2 NA TRBJ2-3 TRBV9 CASSVGASGRNADTQYF TGTGCCAGCAGCGTAGGGGCTAGCGGGAGAAACGCAGATACGCAGTATTTT
TRBD2 NA TRBJ2-3 TRBV7-9 CASSLGLAGGTDTQYF TGTGCCAGCAGCCTCGGACTAGCAGGGGGCACAGATACGCAGTATTTT
NA NA TRBJ1-2 TRBV5-4 CASNTRGGGYTF TGTGCCAGCAACACCAGGGGAGGCGGCTACACCTTC
NA NA TRBJ1-2 TRBV28 CASNHPSDPGYTF TGTGCCAGCAACCACCCGAGTGACCCTGGCTACACCTTC
TRBD1 few TRBJ1-3 TRBV6-5 CASSYSSGGSGNTIYF TGTGCCAGCAGTTACTCGTCAGGGGGCTCTGGAAACACCATATATTTT
TRBD1 NA TRBJ1-3 TRBV30 CAWGQVSGNTIYF TGTGCCTGGGGACAGGTCTCTGGAAACACCATATATTTT
TRBD1 NA TRBJ1-1 TRBV4-2 CASSHGQGATEAFF TGTGCCAGCAGCCACGGACAGGGGGCAACTGAAGCTTTCTTT
TRBD1 NA TRBJ2-4 TRBV18 CASSLPLGQAKNIQYF TGTGCCAGCTCATTGCCTTTGGGACAGGCCAAAAACATTCAGTACTTC
NA NA TRBJ2-1 TRBV28 CASSTPGANEQFF TGTGCCAGCAGTACGCCGGGGGCCAATGAGCAGTTCTTC
NA once TRBJ2-3 TRBV5-8 CASSSIRSTDTQYF TGTGCCAGCAGCTCGATCCGTAGCACAGATACGCAGTATTTT
NA once TRBJ2-3 TRBV5-1 CASSLTDLTDTQYF TGCGCCAGCAGCTTAACCGATTTAACAGATACGCAGTATTTT
TRBD1 once TRBJ1-1 TRBV29-1 CSVWTGREAFF TGCAGCGTATGGACAGGGAGGGAAGCTTTCTTT
TRBD1 NA TRBJ1-5 TRBV19 CASSKSQGAHQPQHF TGTGCCAGTAGTAAGTCACAGGGGGCTCACCAGCCCCAGCATTTT
TRBD1 NA TRBJ1-2 TRBV5-1 CASSLDPGQGAVGYTF TGCGCCAGCAGCTTGGACCCGGGACAGGGGGCAGTTGGCTACACCTTC
TRBD1 once TRBJ1-1 TRBV28 CASSDTGDTEAFF TGTGCCAGCAGTGATACAGGGGACACTGAAGCTTTCTTT